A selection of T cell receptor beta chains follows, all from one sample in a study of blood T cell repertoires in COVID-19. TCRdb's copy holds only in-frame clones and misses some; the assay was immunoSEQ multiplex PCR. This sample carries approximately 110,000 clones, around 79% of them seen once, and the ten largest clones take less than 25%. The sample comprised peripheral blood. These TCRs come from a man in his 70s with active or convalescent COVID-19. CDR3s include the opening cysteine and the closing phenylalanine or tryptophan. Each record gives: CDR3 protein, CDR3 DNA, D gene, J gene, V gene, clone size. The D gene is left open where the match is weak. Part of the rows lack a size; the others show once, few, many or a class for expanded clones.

CDR3: CASSEVPISGNTIYF
DNA: TGTGCCAGCAGTGAGGTACCTATCTCTGGAAACACCATATATTTT
D: -
J: TRBJ1-3
V: TRBV25-1
size: -

CDR3: CASSFVSYGYTF
DNA: TGTGCCAGCAGTTTCGTGAGCTATGGCTACACCTTC
D: -
J: TRBJ1-2
V: TRBV28
size: -

CDR3: CASSFRGSRETQYF
DNA: TGTGCCAGCAGTTTCCGCGGGAGCCGTGAGACCCAGTACTTC
D: TRBD2
J: TRBJ2-5
V: TRBV27
size: -

CDR3: CASTEQEGLGGYTF
DNA: TGTGCCAGCACCGAACAGGAAGGGCTAGGGGGCTACACCTTC
D: -
J: TRBJ1-2
V: TRBV2
size: few

CDR3: CASSLTELAGETQYF
DNA: TGCGCCAGCAGCTTGACTGAACTAGCGGGAGAGACCCAGTACTTC
D: TRBD2
J: TRBJ2-5
V: TRBV5-1
size: -

CDR3: CAWSTFSGNEQFF
DNA: TGTGCCTGGAGTACCTTTAGCGGCAATGAGCAGTTCTTC
D: -
J: TRBJ2-1
V: TRBV30
size: -

CDR3: CASSVGAGRNYGYTF
DNA: TGTGCCAGCAGTGTTGGGGCAGGGAGGAACTATGGCTACACCTTC
D: -
J: TRBJ1-2
V: TRBV2
size: -

CDR3: CASEYNRGSQPQHF
DNA: TGTGCCAGCGAGTATAACAGGGGCAGTCAGCCCCAGCATTTT
D: TRBD1
J: TRBJ1-5
V: TRBV6-5
size: -

CDR3: CASREGYEQYF
DNA: TGCGCCAGCCGGGAGGGCTACGAGCAGTACTTC
D: TRBD2
J: TRBJ2-7
V: TRBV5-1
size: -

CDR3: CASSLLAGNNNEQFF
DNA: TGTGCCAGCAGCCTCCTAGCGGGAAACAACAATGAGCAGTTCTTC
D: TRBD2
J: TRBJ2-1
V: TRBV2
size: -

CDR3: CASSQYLANTGELFF
DNA: TGTGCCAGCAGCCAGTACCTAGCGAACACCGGGGAGCTGTTTTTT
D: -
J: TRBJ2-2
V: TRBV6-5
size: -

CDR3: CASSSDRAGNTIYF
DNA: TGCGCCAGCAGCTCCGACAGGGCTGGAAACACCATATATTTT
D: TRBD1
J: TRBJ1-3
V: TRBV5-1
size: few

CDR3: CASGGDFSTDTQYF
DNA: TGTGCCAGTGGGGGGGACTTTAGCACAGATACGCAGTATTTT
D: TRBD2
J: TRBJ2-3
V: TRBV6-5
size: once

CDR3: CASSKGQGGYGYTF
DNA: TGTGCCAGCAGCAAAGGACAGGGTGGCTATGGCTACACCTTC
D: TRBD1
J: TRBJ1-2
V: TRBV4-2
size: -

CDR3: CASSLLAAATYEQYF
DNA: TGCGCCAGCAGCTTGTTAGCGGCGGCCACCTACGAGCAGTACTTC
D: -
J: TRBJ2-7
V: TRBV5-1
size: -

CDR3: CASSIRNRGSGAYEQYF
DNA: TGTGCCAGTAGTATAAGAAACAGGGGTAGCGGGGCCTACGAGCAGTACTTC
D: -
J: TRBJ2-7
V: TRBV19
size: -

CDR3: CASSQDRGIYNEQFF
DNA: TGTGCCAGCAGCCAAGACAGGGGGATTTACAATGAGCAGTTCTTC
D: TRBD1
J: TRBJ2-1
V: TRBV3-1/TRBV3-2
size: -

CDR3: CAWSVRAGGGTQYF
DNA: TGTGCCTGGAGTGTACGGGCCGGGGGTGGTACGCAGTATTTT
D: -
J: TRBJ2-3
V: TRBV30
size: -

CDR3: CASRLASDYEQYF
DNA: TGTGCCAGCAGGCTCGCGTCTGACTACGAGCAGTACTTC
D: -
J: TRBJ2-7
V: TRBV6-5
size: -

CDR3: CASSSRLAGEETQYF
DNA: TGTGCCAGCAGCTCGAGACTAGCGGGAGAGGAGACCCAGTACTTC
D: TRBD2
J: TRBJ2-5
V: TRBV5-4
size: -

CDR3: CASSWKQGLDGYTF
DNA: TGTGCCAGCAGTTGGAAGCAGGGGTTGGATGGCTACACCTTC
D: -
J: TRBJ1-2
V: TRBV6-6
size: once

CDR3: CASRDLAGGPDTQYF
DNA: TGCGCCAGCAGGGACTTAGCGGGAGGGCCAGATACGCAGTATTTT
D: TRBD2
J: TRBJ2-3
V: TRBV5-1
size: -

CDR3: CASSPQGQGGFF
DNA: TGTGCCAGCTCACCACAGGGACAGGGAGGGTTCTTC
D: TRBD1
J: TRBJ2-1
V: TRBV18
size: many

CDR3: CASSLLGQVTDTQYF
DNA: TGCGCCAGCAGCTTGTTGGGACAGGTGACAGATACGCAGTATTTT
D: TRBD1
J: TRBJ2-3
V: TRBV5-1
size: -

CDR3: CASSHVQGHEQFF
DNA: TGTGCCAGCAGCCACGTACAGGGCCATGAGCAGTTCTTC
D: -
J: TRBJ2-1
V: TRBV3-1/TRBV3-2
size: -

CDR3: CASKFSGGREQYF
DNA: TGTGCCAGCAAATTCTCCGGTGGCAGGGAGCAGTACTTC
D: -
J: TRBJ2-7
V: TRBV11-2
size: few

CDR3: CASSPGLAVSTDTQYF
DNA: TGCGCCAGCAGCCCCGGACTAGCGGTTAGCACAGATACGCAGTATTTT
D: TRBD2
J: TRBJ2-3
V: TRBV5-1
size: once

CDR3: CASSFDFPYEQYF
DNA: TGTGCCAGCAGCTTTGACTTCCCCTACGAGCAGTACTTC
D: -
J: TRBJ2-7
V: TRBV13
size: -